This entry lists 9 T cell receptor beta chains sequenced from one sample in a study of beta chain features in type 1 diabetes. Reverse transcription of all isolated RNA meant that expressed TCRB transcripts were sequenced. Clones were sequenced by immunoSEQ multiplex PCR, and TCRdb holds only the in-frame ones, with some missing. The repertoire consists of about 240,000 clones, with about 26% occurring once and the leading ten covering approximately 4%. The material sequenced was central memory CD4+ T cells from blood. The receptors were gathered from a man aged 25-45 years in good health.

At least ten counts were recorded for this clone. For the CDR3, the DNA is TGTGCCAGCAGGCTGGACAGCAGCTATGGCTACACCTTC. As protein: CASRLDSSYGYTF. The chain couples TRBV6-5 to TRBJ1-2; D is perhaps TRBD1 (6 bases). V dropped 6 bases and J dropped 4 bases, with 12 bases sitting between them. The CDR3 loop spans 13 amino acids. Germline V lookup: CDR1 MNHEY, CDR2 SVGAGI.

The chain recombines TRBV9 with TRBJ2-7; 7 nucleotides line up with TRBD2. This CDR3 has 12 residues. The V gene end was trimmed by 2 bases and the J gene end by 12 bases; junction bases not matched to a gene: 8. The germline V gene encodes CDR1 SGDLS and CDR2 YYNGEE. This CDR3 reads CASSVGEGPLYF. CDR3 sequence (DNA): TGTGCCAGCAGCGTCGGGGAGGGACCTTTGTACTTC.

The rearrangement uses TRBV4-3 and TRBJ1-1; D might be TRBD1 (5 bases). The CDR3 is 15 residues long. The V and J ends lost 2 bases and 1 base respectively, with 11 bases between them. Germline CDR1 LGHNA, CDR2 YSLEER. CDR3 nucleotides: TGCGCCAGCAGCCAATTTGGGGGAGGGAACACTGAAGCTTTCTTT. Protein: CASSQFGGGNTEAFF.

The CDR3, as DNA: TGTGCCAGCTCACCTAGAACAGGGGGCGACTACGAGCAGTACTTC. Translation gives CASSPRTGGDYEQYF. The chain has TRBV18 and TRBJ2-7; 9 nucleotides match TRBD1. J gave up 3 bases and V 3 bases, and 6 bases lay outside the gene matches. Per germline, CDR1 KGHSH and CDR2 LQKENI. CDR3 length equals 15 residues.

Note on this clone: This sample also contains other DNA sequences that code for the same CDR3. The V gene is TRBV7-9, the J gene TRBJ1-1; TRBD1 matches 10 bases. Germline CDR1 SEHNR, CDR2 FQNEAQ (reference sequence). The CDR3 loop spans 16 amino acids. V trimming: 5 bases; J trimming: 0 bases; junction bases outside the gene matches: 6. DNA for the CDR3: TGTGCCAGCAGCCCGGGACAGGGGAGACTGAACACTGAAGCTTTCTTT. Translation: CASSPGQGRLNTEAFF.

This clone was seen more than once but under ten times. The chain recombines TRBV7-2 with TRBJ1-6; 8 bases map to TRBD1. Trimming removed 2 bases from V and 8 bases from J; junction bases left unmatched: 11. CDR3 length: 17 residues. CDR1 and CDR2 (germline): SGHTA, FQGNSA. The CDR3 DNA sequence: TGTGCCAGCAGCTTACGGCCCGGGACAGGCGTTGATTCACCCCTCCACTTT. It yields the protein CASSLRPGTGVDSPLHF. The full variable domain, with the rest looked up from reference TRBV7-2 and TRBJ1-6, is GAGVSQSPSNKVTEKGKDVELRCDPISGHTALYWYRQSLGQGLEFLIYFQGNSAPDKSGLPSDRFSAERTGGSVSTLTIQRTQQEDSAVYLCASSLRPGTGVDSPLHFGNGTRLTVT.

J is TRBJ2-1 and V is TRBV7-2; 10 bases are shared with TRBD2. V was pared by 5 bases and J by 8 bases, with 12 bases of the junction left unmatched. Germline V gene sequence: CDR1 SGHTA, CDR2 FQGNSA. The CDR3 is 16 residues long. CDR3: CASSANYASGSHEQFF. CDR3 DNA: TGTGCCAGCAGCGCAAATTATGCTAGCGGGAGCCATGAGCAGTTCTTC.

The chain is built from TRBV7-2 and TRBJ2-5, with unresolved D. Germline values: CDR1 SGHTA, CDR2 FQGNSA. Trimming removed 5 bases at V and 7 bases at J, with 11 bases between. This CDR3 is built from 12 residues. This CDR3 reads CASSPSFGTQYF. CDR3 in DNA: TGTGCCAGCAGCCCAAGCTTTGGGACCCAGTACTTC.

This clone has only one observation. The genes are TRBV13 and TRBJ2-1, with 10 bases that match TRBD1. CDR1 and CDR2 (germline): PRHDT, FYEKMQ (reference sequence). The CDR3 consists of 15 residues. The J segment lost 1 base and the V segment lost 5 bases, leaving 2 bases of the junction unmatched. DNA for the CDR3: TGTGCCAGCAGCCGGACAGGGGGATCCTACAATGAGCAGTTCTTC. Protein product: CASSRTGGSYNEQFF.